Listed below are T cell receptor beta chains from one sample, sequenced in a study of blood T cell repertoires in COVID-19. Profiled with immunoSEQ multiplex PCR; TCRdb holds only in-frame clones, not every one. Found here are around 100,000 clones, about 89% of them singletons; the top ten hold more than 4.5%. The specimen was peripheral blood. These receptors all stem from a human donor in a cohort sampled during active COVID-19. The CDR3 runs from the conserved cysteine through the conserved F or W. Fields, in order: D gene, J gene, V gene, CDR3 protein, CDR3 DNA. The D gene is left open where the match is weak.

d_call: NA
j_call: TRBJ2-2
v_call: TRBV11-2
cdr3_aa: CASSVGSGALGTGELFF
cdr3_nt: TGTGCCAGCAGCGTGGGCTCGGGAGCCTTAGGGACCGGGGAGCTGTTTTTT

d_call: TRBD2
j_call: TRBJ2-1
v_call: TRBV5-1
cdr3_aa: CASSQSGTSYNEQFF
cdr3_nt: TGCGCCAGCAGCCAAAGCGGGACCTCCTACAATGAGCAGTTCTTC

d_call: TRBD1
j_call: TRBJ2-1
v_call: TRBV7-9
cdr3_aa: CASSSTGGPYNEQFF
cdr3_nt: TGTGCCAGCAGCTCGACAGGGGGCCCCTACAATGAGCAGTTCTTC

d_call: NA
j_call: TRBJ1-1
v_call: TRBV24-1
cdr3_aa: CATRGGGNTEAFF
cdr3_nt: TGTGCCACTCGAGGGGGGGGGAACACTGAAGCTTTCTTT

d_call: TRBD2
j_call: TRBJ2-1
v_call: TRBV2
cdr3_aa: CASSSSGLYNEQFF
cdr3_nt: TGTGCCAGCAGTTCTAGCGGGCTCTACAATGAGCAGTTCTTC

d_call: TRBD1
j_call: TRBJ1-2
v_call: TRBV6-5
cdr3_aa: CASSYSLTGGNYGYTF
cdr3_nt: TGTGCCAGCAGTTACTCTCTCACAGGGGGGAACTATGGCTACACCTTC

d_call: TRBD1
j_call: TRBJ1-2
v_call: TRBV3-1/TRBV3-2
cdr3_aa: CASSPRTGVMDYGYTF
cdr3_nt: TGTGCCAGCAGCCCACGGACAGGGGTTATGGACTATGGCTACACCTTC

d_call: NA
j_call: TRBJ1-6
v_call: TRBV30
cdr3_aa: CAWSVRENSPLHF
cdr3_nt: TGTGCCTGGAGTGTACGGGAAAATTCACCCCTCCACTTT

d_call: NA
j_call: TRBJ1-1
v_call: TRBV7-9
cdr3_aa: CASRGGSTEAFF
cdr3_nt: TGTGCCAGCCGCGGAGGAAGCACTGAAGCTTTCTTT

d_call: TRBD1
j_call: TRBJ1-4
v_call: TRBV6-1
cdr3_aa: CASSEIRAGGEKLFF
cdr3_nt: TGTGCCAGCAGTGAAATAAGGGCAGGGGGGGAAAAACTGTTTTTT